This TCR beta chain was sequenced for a study of tumor-infiltrating lymphocytes in primary liver carcinoma. At the level of the study: Measuring roughly 4.2 to 10 cm across, the tumors were staged as T1-T3 N0M0.

CDR3 size: 11 residues. Germline V CDR1 and CDR2: MDHEN, SYDVKM. Investigators took RNA and DNA out together from roughly 18-30 mg of unsorted bulk tissue. Regarding this clonotype: Compared with germline, one end of the junction differs, possibly owing to a read error.

The researchers produced TCR beta cDNA from 400 to 650 ng total RNA with a constant-region primer. Sequencing libraries for TCR beta derived from three nested multiplex PCR rounds that used slightly modified ARM-PCR. In the first two PCR rounds, TRBV1-TRBV30 forward primers were paired with a C-beta reverse primer, and each round lasted approximately 10 cycles. TCRdb re-called the multiplex PCR reads with MiXCR, one entry per CDR3 protein. The table lists tens of thousands of distinct CDR3 sequences, 60% to 80% of them singletons, with around 40% in the top ten. This clonotype was obtained from a middle-aged man with primary liver carcinoma and hepatitis B virus infection. This rearrangement joins TRBV28 to TRBJ2-7; D unresolved. The sample consisted of tumor-adjacent normal liver tissue. Written as DNA, the CDR3 is TGTACCAGGAGCAGCTCCTACGAGCAGTACTTC. Protein product: CTRSSSYEQYF. Full variable domain (rest looked up from reference TRBV28 and TRBJ2-7): DVKVTQSSRYLVKRTGEKVFLECVQDMDHENMFWYRQDPGLGLRLIYFSYDVKMKEKGDIPEGYSVSREKKERFSLILESASTNQTSMYLCTRSSSYEQYFGPGTRLTVT.